This note documents a single T cell receptor (beta chain) sequence. This clonotype was recorded a few times. Its antigen is still unknown. Base qualities are not provided; no much larger clone lies one nucleotide away. The sample was run on an Illumina HiSeq 1500. The raw public reads went through TCRdb reprocessing: fastp at Q25, MiXCR clone calling, in-frame beta chains kept. Every distinct CDR3 protein forms one entry, paired with its most common genes and DNA. A total of approximately 1,000,000 distinct CDR3 sequences appear in this sample, roughly a third of them only once. The ten largest make up roughly an eighth of the sample. This specimen comes from a study of T cell repertoires in cytomegalovirus infection (dated by TCRdb to the late 2010s). With respect to the entire study: Alongside well-studied HLA-B-restricted epitopes, the peptide stimulations were aimed at recently identified HLA-C-restricted CMV epitopes, whose presentation resists viral immunomodulation. Donor HLA type was relevant to the analysis, because carriage of CMV infection together with the matching HLA type was indicated by public TCR beta signatures. General study outcomes and caveats: In both this cohort and an independent 352-donor cohort, the cumulative frequency of public TCR beta family members distinguished carriers of CMV infection plus the relevant HLA type. The ex vivo response was dominated by HLA-C-restricted CMV-specific TCR beta clonotypes, and the single most frequent clonotype in two of eight donors was supplied by these HLA-C-restricted clonotypes.

The CDR3 measures 14 amino acids from cysteine to phenylalanine. Here the CDR3 DNA is all that survives: 42 bases in frame from base 1. V loses 5 bases, J loses 8 bases, and the germline ends lie 16 bases apart. The germline V gene sets CDR1 to MNHEY and CDR2 to SVGEGT. The treatment or condition label, read with the paper, signifies: in vitro stimulation with specific CMV peptide epitopes to enrich CMV-specific T cells. The specimen was cultured CD8+ T cells from PBMCs, collected from culture after CMV antigen stimulation. The chain was built from TRBV6-2 or TRBV6-3 and TRBJ2-1, with TRBD2 perhaps the D gene, on 6 matching bases. The clonotype originates from a human donor in good health (CMV status not recorded). Some clones in this sample may be carry-over from other donors' samples. Here the CDR3 is given as CASSPFIGGDEQFF. The DNA sequence is as follows: TGTGCCAGCAGTCCATTTATCGGGGGTGATGAGCAGTTCTTC.